This record covers a single T cell receptor (beta chain). Its antigen is unknown. TCRdb keeps only in-frame clones here, not all; method: immunoSEQ multiplex PCR. The data hold tens of thousands of clones, with roughly 93% observed a single time. This sample was included in a study of T cells in localized non-small cell lung cancer. The study, taken as a whole, reports: Increased T cell density in blood showed an association with longer overall survival. Analysis by sequencing included only one tumor region, so heterogeneity remains possible. Detection in adjacent lung was observed for a median around 59 of the top 100 tumor clones. Measurement of T cell clonality placed uninvolved adjacent lung highest, above the level in tumor.

The starting material was peripheral blood, obtained before any cancer treatment. This TCR was sampled from a female donor over 55 with stage I lung adenocarcinoma.

CDR3 in DNA: TGTGCCAGCAGTTACTCGGGGTCACGGGGAGGCTACACCTTC. Amino acids: CASSYSGSRGGYTF. The chain uses TRBV6-6 and TRBJ1-2; D is ambiguous. This CDR3 is 14 amino acids long. V shed 0 bases and J shed 8 bases, with 13 bases lying between them. Germline CDR1 and CDR2: MNHNY and SVGAGI (reference sequence).